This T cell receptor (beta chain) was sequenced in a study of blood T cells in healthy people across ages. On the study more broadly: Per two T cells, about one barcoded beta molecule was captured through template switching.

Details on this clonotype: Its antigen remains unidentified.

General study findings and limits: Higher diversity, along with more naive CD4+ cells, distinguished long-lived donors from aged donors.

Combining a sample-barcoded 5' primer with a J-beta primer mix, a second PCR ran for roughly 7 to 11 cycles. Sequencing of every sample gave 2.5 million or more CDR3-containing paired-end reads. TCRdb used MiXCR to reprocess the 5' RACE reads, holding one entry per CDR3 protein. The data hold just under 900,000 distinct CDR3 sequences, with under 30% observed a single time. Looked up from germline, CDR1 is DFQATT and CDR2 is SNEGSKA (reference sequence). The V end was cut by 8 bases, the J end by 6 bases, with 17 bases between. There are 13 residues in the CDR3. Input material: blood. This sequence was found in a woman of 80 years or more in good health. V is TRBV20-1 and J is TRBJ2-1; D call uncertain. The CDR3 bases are TGCAGTTCCCCCTCAGGATTCTCCAATGAGCAGTTCTTC. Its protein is CSSPSGFSNEQFF.